The 4 T cell receptor beta chains presented below share a single source sample, sequenced in a study of T cells in Graves' hyperthyroidism and ophthalmopathy. Using RNA transcripts as the source, TCR beta CDR3 regions were amplified. The HTBI primer set drove a first-round RT-PCR of the TCR CDR3. TCRdb re-derived calls from the multiplex PCR reads in MiXCR, one entry per CDR3 protein. This repertoire shows over 90,000 distinct CDR3 sequences, 47% found once; its top ten account for about a quarter. Sequencing used blood. Receptors originate from a man aged 35-49 years with Graves' hyperthyroidism.

To note about this clonotype: The junction departs from germline at one end; a sequencing error may be responsible. The chain couples TRBV6-1 to TRBJ1-6, with D hard to call. Germline V lookup: CDR1 MNHNS, CDR2 SASEGT. CDR3 length: 16 amino acids. The CDR3 DNA reads TGTGCCAGCAGTTACTCGACGGTGGACTATAGTTCACCCCTCCACTTT. This codes for CASSYSTVDYSSPLHF.

This chain links TRBV27 with TRBJ2-7; TRBD1 matches at 9 bases. CDR1 and CDR2 (germline): MNHEY, SMNVEV (reference sequence). The trim removed 6 bases at V and 3 bases at J, leaving 9 bases unmatched. The CDR3 runs to 15 residues. CDR3 protein: CASRLRTGVYYEQYF. CDR3 sequence (DNA): TGTGCCAGCAGACTCAGGACAGGGGTTTACTACGAGCAGTACTTC.

Ten or more counts support this clonotype. The chain carries TRBV4-1 and TRBJ2-3; D gene uncertain. The CDR3 totals 12 residues. The V gene's germline CDR1 is MGHRA and CDR2 YSYEKL. V shed 0 bases and J shed 14 bases, with 12 bases lying between them. CDR3 sequence: CASSQDPWYRYF. Here the CDR3 DNA reads TGCGCCAGCAGCCAAGATCCCTGGTACCGGTATTTT.

V is TRBV11-2 and J is TRBJ1-2; 8 bases line up with TRBD1. The CDR3 runs to 17 residues. Germline CDR1 SGHAT, CDR2 FQNNGV. The V and J ends lost 5 bases and 11 bases, in that order; junction bases with no gene match: 22. The CDR3 coding sequence is TGTGCCAGCAGCCCGACATCCAGGGGGCGCCGCGACCCCCGGTACACCTTC. Translated: CASSPTSRGRRDPRYTF.